Sequencing of this T cell receptor (beta chain) was carried out in a study of shared clonotypes between healthy human individuals. Looked up from germline, CDR1 is SEHNR and CDR2 is FQNEAQ (reference sequence). Between the trimmed V and J ends, which lost 2 bases and 8 bases, there was a span of 15 bases. The CDR3 runs 15 residues. Splitting of each subset's genomic DNA was done evenly across several immunoSEQ plates. Sorted-subset replicate PCRs used about 200 ng DNA, tens of thousands of T cell genomes. Produced via immunoSEQ multiplex PCR; TCRdb's table is partial and in-frame only. The sample holds 1 million to 1.3 million clones, 75% to 80% seen once. Negatively enriched CD4+ T cells were divided by CD45RA into naive and memory.

Specimen: memory CD4+ T cells from PBMCs. Sample subset: CD45RA-negative fraction. The TCR originated in a man aged 18 to 30 in good health. Some clones in this sample may be carry-over from other donors' samples. The gene calls are TRBV7-9 and TRBJ1-4; possibly TRBD1 for D (6 bases). Written as DNA, the CDR3 is TGTGCCAGCAGCTTATGGGGGGCAGTTCGGGAAAAACTGTTTTTT. This translates into CASSLWGAVREKLFF.